This T cell receptor (beta chain) is drawn from a study of blood T cell repertoires in COVID-19. Study-wide background: COVID-19 samples collected from the United States, Italy and Spain covered acute and convalescent phases. Sources were T cells, B-cell-depleted T cells, or PBMCs; the material itself was cDNA or gDNA.

This CDR3 has 16 residues. Trimming pared 1 base from V and 2 bases from J, leaving 15 bases between. Germline V gives CDR1 LGHDT, CDR2 YNNKEL (reference sequence). Per the authors' pipeline: Reference gene primers were amplified, and this amplification served to estimate nucleated cell counts. Profiled with immunoSEQ multiplex PCR; TCRdb holds only in-frame clones, not every one. V, J and clone size are taken as reported in that table, and D and trimming were inferred from the DNA itself. Of 360,000 or so clones in the sample, about 88% were seen once. This clonotype originated in a woman in her 30s who had been exposed to COVID-19. Sequenced material: PBMCs or T cells enriched from blood (not recorded which). J is TRBJ2-7 and V is TRBV3-1 (or the pseudogene TRBV3-2); D possibly corresponds to TRBD2 (5 bases). The CDR3 DNA reads as TGTGCCAGCAGCCAAGTGTTTTGGGAGTCCGCCTACGAGCAGTACTTC. Translating gives CASSQVFWESAYEQYF.